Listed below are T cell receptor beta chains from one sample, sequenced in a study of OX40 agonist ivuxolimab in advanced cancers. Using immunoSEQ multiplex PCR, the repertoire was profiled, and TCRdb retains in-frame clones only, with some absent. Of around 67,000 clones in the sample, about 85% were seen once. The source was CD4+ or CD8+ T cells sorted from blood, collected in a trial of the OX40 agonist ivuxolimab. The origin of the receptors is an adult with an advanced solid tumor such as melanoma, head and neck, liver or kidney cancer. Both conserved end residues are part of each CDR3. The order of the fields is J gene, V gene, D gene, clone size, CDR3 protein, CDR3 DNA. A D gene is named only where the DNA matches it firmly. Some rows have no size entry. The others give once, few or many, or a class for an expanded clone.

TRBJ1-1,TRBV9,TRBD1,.,CASSSRQGNTEAFF,TGTGCCAGCAGCTCTCGACAGGGAAACACTGAAGCTTTCTTT
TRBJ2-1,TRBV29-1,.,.,CSATPSYNEQFF,TGCAGCGCCACCCCGAGCTACAATGAGCAGTTCTTC
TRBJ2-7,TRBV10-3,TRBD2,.,CAISETSREQYF,TGTGCCATCAGCGAGACTAGCAGAGAGCAGTACTTC
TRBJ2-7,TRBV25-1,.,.,CASSPGYEQYF,TGTGCCAGCAGTCCGGGGTACGAGCAGTACTTC
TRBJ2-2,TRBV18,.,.,CASSTGPGSGTGELFF,TGTGCCAGCTCGACCGGGCCAGGATCGGGGACCGGGGAGCTGTTTTTT
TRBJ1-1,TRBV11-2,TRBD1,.,CASSATTTGEAFF,TGTGCCAGCAGCGCTACTACGACAGGGGAAGCTTTCTTT
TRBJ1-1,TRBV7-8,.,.,CASSPGVGRNTEAFF,TGTGCCAGCAGCCCAGGGGTGGGAAGGAACACTGAAGCTTTCTTT
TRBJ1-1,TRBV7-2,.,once,CASSLVAGIAEAFF,TGTGCCAGCAGCTTAGTGGCCGGGATCGCTGAAGCTTTCTTT
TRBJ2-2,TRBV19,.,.,CASSGQGPGELFF,TGTGCCAGTAGTGGGCAGGGCCCGGGGGAGCTGTTTTTT
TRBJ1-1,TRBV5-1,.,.,CASSLGGLLEAFF,TGCGCCAGCAGCTTAGGAGGATTACTTGAAGCTTTCTTT
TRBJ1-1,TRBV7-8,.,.,CASSLGRREMNTEAFF,TGTGCCAGCAGCTTAGGTCGACGGGAGATGAACACTGAAGCTTTCTTT
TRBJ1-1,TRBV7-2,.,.,CASSLAGAVMNTEAFF,TGTGCCAGCAGCTTAGCAGGGGCCGTTATGAACACTGAAGCTTTCTTT
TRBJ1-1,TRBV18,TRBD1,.,CASSETGGTEAFF,TGTGCCAGCTCAGAAACAGGGGGCACTGAAGCTTTCTTT
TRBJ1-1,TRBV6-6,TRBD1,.,CASTGTGVTEAFF,TGTGCCAGCACTGGGACAGGGGTCACTGAAGCTTTCTTT
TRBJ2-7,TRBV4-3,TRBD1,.,CASSQAGTGAYEQYF,TGCGCCAGCAGCCAAGCAGGGACAGGGGCCTACGAGCAGTACTTC
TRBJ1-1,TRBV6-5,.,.,CASSSRSMNTEAFF,TGTGCCAGCAGTTCCCGATCCATGAACACTGAAGCTTTCTTT
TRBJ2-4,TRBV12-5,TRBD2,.,CASGSLAGGPEAKNIQYF,TGTGCTAGTGGTTCACTAGCGGGGGGGCCAGAGGCCAAAAACATTCAGTACTTC
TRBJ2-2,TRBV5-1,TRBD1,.,CASTDRANTGELFF,TGCGCCAGCACCGACAGGGCTAACACCGGGGAGCTGTTTTTT
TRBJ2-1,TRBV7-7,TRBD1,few,CASSLDQRQGINEQFF,TGTGCCAGCAGCTTAGATCAACGACAGGGGATTAATGAGCAGTTCTTC
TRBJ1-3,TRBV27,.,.,CASSLYGPGNTIYF,TGTGCCAGCAGTTTATATGGGCCCGGAAACACCATATATTTT
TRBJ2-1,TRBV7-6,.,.,CASSSGADNNEQFF,TGTGCCAGCAGCTCCGGGGCCGATAACAATGAGCAGTTCTTC
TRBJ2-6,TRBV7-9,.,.,CASSSWGAGANVLTF,TGTGCCAGCAGCTCTTGGGGGGCCGGGGCCAACGTCCTGACTTTC
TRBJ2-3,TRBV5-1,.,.,CASSLDRRASTDTQYF,TGCGCCAGCAGCTTGGATAGGCGTGCTAGCACAGATACGCAGTATTTT
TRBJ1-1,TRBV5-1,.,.,CASSLVSLGQLFRTEAFF,TGCGCCAGCAGCTTGGTATCCCTAGGACAGCTTTTTCGGACTGAAGCTTTCTTT
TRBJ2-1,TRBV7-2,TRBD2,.,CASSLAAGGGADEQFF,TGTGCCAGCAGCTTAGCGGCCGGCGGGGGGGCGGATGAGCAGTTCTTC
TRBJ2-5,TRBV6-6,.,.,CASSSRGEETQYF,TGTGCCAGCAGCTCGAGGGGGGAGGAGACCCAGTACTTC
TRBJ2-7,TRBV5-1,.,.,CASSLAPRYEQYF,TGCGCCAGCAGCTTGGCCCCACGGTACGAGCAGTACTTC
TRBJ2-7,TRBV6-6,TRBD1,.,CASLVPGTGSSYEQYF,TGTGCCAGCTTAGTACCTGGGACAGGGAGTTCCTACGAGCAGTACTTC
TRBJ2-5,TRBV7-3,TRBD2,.,CASSSRLAGGRETQYF,TGTGCCAGCAGCTCCCGACTAGCGGGGGGCAGAGAGACCCAGTACTTC
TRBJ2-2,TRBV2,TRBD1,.,CAGSRDRVTGELFF,TGTGCCGGGAGCCGGGACAGGGTGACCGGGGAGCTGTTTTTT
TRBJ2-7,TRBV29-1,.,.,CSVEDRGTGHLEQYF,TGCAGCGTTGAAGATCGGGGGACGGGTCATCTCGAGCAGTACTTC
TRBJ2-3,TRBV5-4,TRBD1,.,CASSPQGRTDTQYF,TGTGCCAGCAGCCCACAGGGGCGAACAGATACGCAGTATTTT
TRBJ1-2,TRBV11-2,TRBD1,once,CASSLAGTAGYTF,TGTGCCAGCAGCTTAGCCGGGACAGCTGGCTACACCTTC
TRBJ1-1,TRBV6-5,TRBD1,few,CASSPDRGVGTEAFF,TGTGCCAGCAGCCCCGACAGGGGTGTAGGCACTGAAGCTTTCTTT
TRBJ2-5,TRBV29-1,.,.,CSAGGRGETQYF,TGCAGCGCGGGGGGCCGGGGGGAGACCCAGTACTTC
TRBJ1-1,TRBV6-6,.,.,CASSYSSQGRNTEAFF,TGTGCCAGCAGTTACTCGAGTCAGGGGAGGAACACTGAAGCTTTCTTT
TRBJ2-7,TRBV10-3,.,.,CAIRGAFYEQYF,TGTGCCATCAGGGGGGCCTTCTACGAGCAGTACTTC
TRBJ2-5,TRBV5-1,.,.,CASKRGRETQYF,TGCGCCAGCAAAAGAGGGCGAGAGACCCAGTACTTC
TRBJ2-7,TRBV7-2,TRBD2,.,CASSSRSGNVLYEQYF,TGTGCCAGCAGCTCCCGTAGCGGGAACGTACTTTACGAGCAGTACTTC
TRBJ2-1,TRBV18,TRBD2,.,CASSPGMAGETQFF,TGTGCCAGCTCCCCGGGCATGGCGGGAGAAACGCAGTTCTTC
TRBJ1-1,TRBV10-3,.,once,CAISRDLGYAEAFF,TGTGCCATCAGCCGGGACCTTGGGTACGCTGAAGCTTTCTTT
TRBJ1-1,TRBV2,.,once,CASSEAGRLRGNTEAFF,TGTGCCAGCAGTGAAGCCGGGAGGTTGAGGGGGAACACTGAAGCTTTCTTT
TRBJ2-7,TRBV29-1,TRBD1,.,CSVEPDDPGQGLNF,TGCAGCGTTGAGCCGGATGATCCGGGACAGGGCCTCAACTTC
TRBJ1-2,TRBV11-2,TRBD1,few,CASSPGQGVGYTF,TGTGCCAGCAGCCCCGGACAGGGTGTTGGCTACACCTTC
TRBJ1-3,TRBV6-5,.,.,CASSPKEGFGNTIYF,TGTGCCAGCAGCCCCAAGGAGGGGTTTGGAAACACCATATATTTT
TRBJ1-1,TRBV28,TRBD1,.,CASGKTGENTEAFF,TGTGCCAGCGGAAAGACAGGGGAGAACACTGAAGCTTTCTTT
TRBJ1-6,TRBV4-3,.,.,CASSQATTGNNSPLHF,TGCGCCAGCAGCCAAGCCACCACCGGGAATAATTCACCCCTCCACTTT
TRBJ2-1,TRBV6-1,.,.,CASSGLQRIGGQFF,TGTGCCAGCAGTGGTCTACAGCGTATAGGAGGGCAGTTCTTC
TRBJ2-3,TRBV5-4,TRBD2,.,CASSPLGLAGVRSSDTQYF,TGTGCCAGCAGCCCACTGGGACTAGCGGGAGTCAGGTCAAGTGATACGCAGTATTTT
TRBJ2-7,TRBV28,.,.,CASSFPAGSHEQYF,TGTGCCAGCAGTTTTCCCGCGGGATCCCACGAGCAGTACTTC